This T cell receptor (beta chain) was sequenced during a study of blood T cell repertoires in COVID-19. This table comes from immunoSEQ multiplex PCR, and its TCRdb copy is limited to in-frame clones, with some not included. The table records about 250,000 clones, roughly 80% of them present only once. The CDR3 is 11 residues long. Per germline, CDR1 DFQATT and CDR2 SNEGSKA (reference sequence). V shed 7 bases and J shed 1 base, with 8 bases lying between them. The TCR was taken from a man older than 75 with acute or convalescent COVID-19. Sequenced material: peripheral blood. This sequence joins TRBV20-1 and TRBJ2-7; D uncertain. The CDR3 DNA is TGCAGTGTTAAGCCATCCTACGAGCAGTACTTC. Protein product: CSVKPSYEQYF.